There are many counts of the clone carrying this T cell receptor beta chain. What it binds is not known. Germline V gene data show CDR1 as SGHTA and CDR2 as FQGNSA. CDR3 size: 17 residues. Trimming removed 2 bases at V and 4 bases at J, with 20 bases between. The entry originates in a study of Graves' ophthalmopathy and Graves' hyperthyroidism. CDR3 regions of TCR beta were amplified from RNA transcripts. First-round RT-PCR employed HTBI primers, with a second-round multiplex PCR after it. In TCRdb, the multiplex PCR reads were re-called with MiXCR into one record per CDR3 protein. The sample gives 340,000 or so distinct CDR3 sequences, about a sixth of which show up once; about 12% is in the top ten. Whole-study results and caveats: A model of 13 signatures distinguished ophthalmopathy from stable hyperthyroidism at around 90% sensitivity and 81.08% specificity. At 65% to 71% sensitivity and 72.22% specificity, the model predicted progression of the ophthalmopathy.

Uncontrolled infections, pregnancy, lactation or other autoimmune diseases led to patient exclusion. The evidence that diagnosis relied on was clinical symptoms, serum thyroxine, TRAb, thyroid ultrasound and orbital computed tomography. Material for sequencing was peripheral blood. The TCR sequence derives from an adult man with Graves' ophthalmopathy. This chain uses TRBV7-2 with TRBJ2-5; D is possibly TRBD2 (5 bases). For the CDR3, the DNA is TGTGCCAGCAGCTTAACCCCGGGGTGGTGGAGAGCAGAGACCCAGTACTTC. Its protein product is CASSLTPGWWRAETQYF.